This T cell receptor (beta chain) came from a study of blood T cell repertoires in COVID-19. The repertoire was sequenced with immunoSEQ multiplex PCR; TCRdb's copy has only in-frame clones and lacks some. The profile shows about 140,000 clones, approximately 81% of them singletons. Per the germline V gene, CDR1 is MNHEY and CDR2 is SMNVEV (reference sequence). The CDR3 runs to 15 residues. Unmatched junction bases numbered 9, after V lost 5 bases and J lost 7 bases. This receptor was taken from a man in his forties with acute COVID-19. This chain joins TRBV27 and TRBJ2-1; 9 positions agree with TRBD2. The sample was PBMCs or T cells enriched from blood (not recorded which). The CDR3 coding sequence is TGTGCCAGCAGTATTGCGGGGGGGGTGGGGAATGAGCAGTTCTTC. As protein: CASSIAGGVGNEQFF.